This TCR beta chain was profiled in a study of blood T cell repertoires in COVID-19. Study-level background: Donors in the United States, Italy and Spain gave samples during acute or convalescent COVID-19.

Seattle's cohort entered during active infection and was followed longitudinally. The count of this clone is one. The identical CDR3 is also encoded by other nucleotide sequences in the sample. In the authors' workflow: Estimation of nucleated cell counts relied on the amplification of reference gene primers. Profiling relied on immunoSEQ multiplex PCR, and the TCRdb table lists in-frame clones only, not all of them. The V and J calls and the clone size are those of that table, but D and trimming were determined from the DNA. The sample shows around 480,000 clones, 70% to 90% of them seen only once. The source material was peripheral blood. This receptor was taken from a woman in her forties or fifties with COVID-19, enrolled during active disease.

The CDR3 loop is CASSLQGGDTQYF. The CDR3 DNA reads as TGTGCCAGCAGTTTACAGGGTGGGGATACGCAGTATTTT. This chain uses TRBV12-3 or TRBV12-4 with TRBJ2-3; TRBD1 is a possible D gene (5 bases). The V and J ends lost 2 bases and 6 bases respectively, with 9 bases between them. CDR3 length equals 13 residues.